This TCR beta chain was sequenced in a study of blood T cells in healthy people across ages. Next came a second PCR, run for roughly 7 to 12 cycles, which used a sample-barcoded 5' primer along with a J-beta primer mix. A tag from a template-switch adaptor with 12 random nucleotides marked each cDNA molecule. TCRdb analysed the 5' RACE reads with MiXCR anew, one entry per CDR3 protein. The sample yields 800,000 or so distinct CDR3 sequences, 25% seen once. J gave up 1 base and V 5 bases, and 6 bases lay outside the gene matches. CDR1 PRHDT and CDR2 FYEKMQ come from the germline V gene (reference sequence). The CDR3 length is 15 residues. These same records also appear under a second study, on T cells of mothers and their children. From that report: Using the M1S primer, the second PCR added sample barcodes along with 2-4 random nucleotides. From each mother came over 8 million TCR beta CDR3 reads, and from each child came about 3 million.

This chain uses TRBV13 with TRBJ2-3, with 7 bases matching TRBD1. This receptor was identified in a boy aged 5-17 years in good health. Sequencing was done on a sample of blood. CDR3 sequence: CASSPQGFRTDTQYF. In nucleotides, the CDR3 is TGTGCCAGCAGCCCACAGGGGTTTCGCACAGATACGCAGTATTTT.